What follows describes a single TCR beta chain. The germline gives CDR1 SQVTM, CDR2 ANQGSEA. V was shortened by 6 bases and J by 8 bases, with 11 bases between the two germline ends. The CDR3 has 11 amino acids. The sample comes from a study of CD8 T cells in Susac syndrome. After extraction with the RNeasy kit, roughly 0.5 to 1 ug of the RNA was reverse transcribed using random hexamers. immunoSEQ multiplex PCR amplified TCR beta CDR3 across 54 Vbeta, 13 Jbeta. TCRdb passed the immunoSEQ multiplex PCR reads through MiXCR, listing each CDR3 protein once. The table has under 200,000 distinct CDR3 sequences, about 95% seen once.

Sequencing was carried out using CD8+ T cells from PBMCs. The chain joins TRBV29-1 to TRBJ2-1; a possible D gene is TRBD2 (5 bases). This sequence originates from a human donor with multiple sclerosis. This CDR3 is CSVLEDYEQFF. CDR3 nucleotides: TGCAGCGTACTGGAGGATTATGAGCAGTTCTTC.